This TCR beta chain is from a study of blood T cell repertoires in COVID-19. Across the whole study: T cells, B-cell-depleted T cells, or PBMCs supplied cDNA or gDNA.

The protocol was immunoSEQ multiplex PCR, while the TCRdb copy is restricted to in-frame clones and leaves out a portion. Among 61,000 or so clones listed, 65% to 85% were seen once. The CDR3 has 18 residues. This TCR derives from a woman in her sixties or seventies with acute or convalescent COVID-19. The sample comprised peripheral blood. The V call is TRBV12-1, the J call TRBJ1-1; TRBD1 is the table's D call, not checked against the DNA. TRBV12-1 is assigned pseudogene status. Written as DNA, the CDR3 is TGTGCCAGCAGCTCAGCCGGACAGGGTGGGAGGATGAACACTGAAGCTTTCTTT. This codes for CASSSAGQGGRMNTEAFF.